Here is one T cell receptor beta chain with its context. Its specificity is not known. The sample is drawn from a study of shared clonotypes between healthy human individuals. It was CD45RO-negative cells, positively selected for CCR7, that made up naive CD8 cells, with terminally differentiated effector memory CD45RA+ cells excluded. Donors, healthy HIV-negative adults, lacked recent acute infections or vaccinations. There were only Caucasian adults among the donors, and all lived in Nashville, Tennessee. Authors' methods: Filtering differed for immunoSEQ, which gave only junction sequences without quality scores. Repertoires were generated with immunoSEQ multiplex PCR, while TCRdb's copy carries only in-frame clones and drops some. D and trimming were read from the DNA, whereas the V and J calls and clone size are those reported in that table. This table has approximately 2,200,000 clones, 85% to 95% appearing once.

V trimming: 4 bases; J trimming: 14 bases; junction bases outside the gene matches: 4. Germline assignment: CDR1 SGHTA and CDR2 FQGTGA. The CDR3 is made up of 11 amino acids. Findings of the study overall: Several donors shared around 5% of their naive CD4 clonotypes.

The sequenced sample was naive CD8+ T cells from PBMCs. The chain recombines TRBV7-3 with TRBJ2-1, with 8 bases aligning to TRBD1. The receptor comes from a young man in good health. Some clones in this sample may be carry-over from other donors' samples. CDR3 region: CASSSGTGKFF. The CDR3, as DNA: TGTGCCAGCAGCTCCGGGACAGGAAAGTTCTTC.